This T cell receptor (beta chain) came from a study of identical twins. Study-wide results and limits: Reduced insertions were recorded for abundant cord blood beta clonotypes, with no such pattern in memory repertoires. Model-predicted out-of-frame TCR alpha sharing fell below observed values in monozygotic twins.

The junction had 6 bases not matched to a gene; V was cut back by 5 bases and J by 9 bases. The CDR3 runs 13 residues. Germline CDR1 is DFQATT and CDR2 is SNEGSKA (reference sequence). Template switching created a universal primer site, and the cDNA included unique molecular identifiers. MiXCR was run by TCRdb on the 5' RACE reads, yielding one entry per CDR3 protein. The top ten hold approximately 0.48% of the sample, which has 500,000 to 550,000 distinct CDR3 sequences, around 20% seen once. Remarks on this clonotype: Its antigen remains unknown.

The sample was also reused in another study, on yellow fever vaccine responses in identical twins. That publication notes: Twins' vaccine T cell response reportedly gave the appearance of partial convergence and partial personalization.

The TCR comes from a woman younger than 35 in good health. V gene TRBV20-1 combines with J gene TRBJ2-1, with 11 bases fitting TRBD1. Sequenced input: CD4+ T cells sorted from blood. The CDR3 nucleotides read TGCAGTGCTCCGGGACAGGGGGAACTTGAGCAGTTCTTC. Its protein product is CSAPGQGELEQFF.